Below, 19 T cell receptor beta chains from the same sample are listed, as sequenced in a study of cytomegalovirus exposure and HLA in healthy donors. The PCR was carried out with 60 Vbeta primers and 13 Jbeta primers. Assay used: immunoSEQ multiplex PCR; TCRdb lists only in-frame clones, some missing. This sample has 150,000 or so clones, with roughly three quarters found just once. Sequenced input: PBMCs. The source is a male donor in good health and CMV-seronegative.

The rearrangement links TRBV2 to TRBJ2-1; D is perhaps TRBD2 (5 bases). This CDR3 comprises 15 residues. The germline V and J ends were trimmed by 4 bases and 3 bases, with 13 bases remaining between them. The germline V gene has CDR1 SNHLY and CDR2 FYNNEI. The CDR3 DNA is TGTGCCAGCAGTGTATGGCTAGCAGACTACAATGAGCAGTTCTTC. Its translation: CASSVWLADYNEQFF. The complete variable domain, with remaining parts taken from reference TRBV2 and TRBJ2-1, reads EPEVTQTPSHQVTQMGQEVILRCVPISNHLYFYWYRQILGQKVEFLVSFYNNEISEKSEIFDDQFSVERPDGSNFTLKIRSTKLEDSAMYFCASSVWLADYNEQFFGPGTRLTVL.

Points on this clone: Its ends do not fully match the called genes, so a read error is possible. The CDR3 region is CSSSPRPDGGGNTEAFF. The DNA of the CDR3 is TGTTCCAGCAGCCCACGGCCGGACGGGGGGGGGAACACTGAAGCTTTCTTT. The chain is built from TRBV7-9 and TRBJ1-1, with a weak D call TRBD1 (5 bases). CDR1 and CDR2 from the germline V gene are SEHNR and FQNEAQ (reference sequence). The CDR3 runs 17 residues.

The chain couples TRBV19 to TRBJ2-3, with unresolved D. The CDR3 totals 14 residues. Trimming shortened V by 3 bases and J by 0 bases, and 7 bases separated the two germline ends. Germline V gene data show CDR1 as LNHDA and CDR2 as SQIVND (reference sequence). The DNA of the CDR3 is TGTGCCAGTAGTATTCTTCTGAGCACAGATACGCAGTATTTT. The encoded protein is CASSILLSTDTQYF.

The chain links TRBV6-1 to TRBJ1-1; D remains ambiguous. CDR1 is MNHNS, CDR2 SASEGT, per germline. The V end lost 2 bases, the J end lost 10 bases, and 8 bases lay between the germline ends. The CDR3 is 11 amino acids. The DNA for the CDR3 is TGTGCCAGCAGTGAAAATTTCAGAGCTTTCTTT. Amino acids: CASSENFRAFF.

This clone is medium-sized in the sample. The rearrangement links TRBV14 to TRBJ1-1, with D uncertain. Trimming stripped 5 bases from V and 11 bases from J, with 18 bases between. CDR3 length equals 13 residues. Germline assignment: CDR1 SGHDN and CDR2 FVKESK. CDR3 nucleotide sequence: TGTGCCAGCAGCAACTCTCTGGGAGGATACGCTTTCTTT. This sequence encodes CASSNSLGGYAFF.

The CDR3 sequence is CASSPGLGRETQYF. CDR3 nucleotides: TGCGCCAGCAGCCCCGGACTAGGGCGAGAGACCCAGTACTTC. The chain carries TRBV4-3 and TRBJ2-5; TRBD2 matches at 7 bases. Trimming took 4 bases from V and 4 from J; bases not matched to a gene: 6. Germline V lookup: CDR1 LGHNA, CDR2 YSLEER. The CDR3 is 14 residues long.

J is TRBJ2-7 and V is TRBV28; 7 bases agree with TRBD2. With V trimmed by 6 bases and J by 5 bases, 13 bases remained unmatched. Germline CDR1 MDHEN, CDR2 SYDVKM. The CDR3 contains 15 residues. CDR3 in DNA: TGTGCCAGCAGATTAGCGGGCCCCACCACCCACGAGCAGTACTTC. Translating it yields CASRLAGPTTHEQYF.

This clone was counted once. J is TRBJ2-3 and V is TRBV5-4; 7 nucleotides line up with TRBD2. Trimming took 4 bases from V and 0 from J; bases not matched to a gene: 8. This CDR3 spans 16 amino acids. The germline V gene has CDR1 SGHNT and CDR2 YYREEE (reference sequence). The chain's CDR3 is CASSRSLAASTDTQYF. The CDR3 DNA is TGTGCCAGCAGCCGAAGCCTAGCGGCGAGCACAGATACGCAGTATTTT.

The V gene is TRBV2, the J gene TRBJ1-5; 9 nucleotides match TRBD1. V lost 6 bases, J lost 5 bases, and 5 bases stayed unmatched. This CDR3 comprises 14 residues. Germline V CDR1 and CDR2: SNHLY, FYNNEI. Here the CDR3 DNA reads TGTGCCAGCAGCGTGGGGGACAGGGATCAGCCCCAGCATTTT. The encoded protein is CASSVGDRDQPQHF.

This chain uses TRBV6-5 with TRBJ1-2, with a weak D call TRBD1 (5 bases). Trimming pared 2 bases from V and 6 bases from J, leaving 13 bases between. Germline V lookup: CDR1 MNHEY, CDR2 SVGAGI. This CDR3 comprises 14 residues. CDR3 protein: CASSYQRGGDGYTF. As DNA, the CDR3 is TGTGCCAGCAGTTACCAACGGGGGGGGGATGGCTACACCTTC.

V usage is TRBV11-2 and J usage is TRBJ2-5; 7 positions agree with TRBD2. The junction had 2 bases not matched to a gene; V was cut back by 3 bases and J by 1 base. The length of the CDR3 is 14 residues. The V gene's germline CDR1 is SGHAT and CDR2 FQNNGV. The CDR3 DNA is TGTGCCAGCAGCTTGGGGGGGATCCAAGAGACCCAGTACTTC. As protein: CASSLGGIQETQYF. Looking up the rest from reference TRBV11-2 and TRBJ2-5 gives the full variable domain: EAGVAQSPRYKIIEKRQSVAFWCNPISGHATLYWYQQILGQGPKLLIQFQNNGVVDDSQLPKDRFSAERLKGVDSTLKIQPAKLEDSAVYLCASSLGGIQETQYFGPGTRLLVL.

This chain connects TRBV19 to TRBJ2-2; D perhaps matches TRBD2 (6 bases). There are 14 residues in the CDR3. CDR1 and CDR2 (germline): LNHDA, SQIVND (reference sequence). Trimming shortened V by 7 bases and J by 0 bases, and 9 bases separated the two germline ends. The DNA for the CDR3 is TGTGCCAGTAAGGCGGGAACGAACACCGGGGAGCTGTTTTTT. The encoded protein is CASKAGTNTGELFF.

The chain has TRBV5-1 and TRBJ1-4; possible D gene TRBD1, 6 bases. The CDR3 length is 14 residues. V lost 4 bases and J 5 bases, leaving 12 bases between the germline ends. Germline lookup yields CDR1 SGHRS and CDR2 YFSETQ. The CDR3 nucleotides are TGCGCCAGCAGCCCGGACAGCCAGAATGAAAAACTGTTTTTT. This codes for CASSPDSQNEKLFF.

The chain has TRBV7-8 and TRBJ2-3; 10 bases line up with TRBD2. Losses at the gene ends were 4 bases for V and 5 bases for J; bases not matched to a gene: 9. Germline CDR1 and CDR2: SGHVS and FQNEAQ. The CDR3 has 16 residues. The CDR3 is CASSSLGLAVLDTQYF. In DNA, the CDR3 is TGTGCCAGCAGCTCCCTAGGACTAGCGGTGTTAGATACGCAGTATTTT.

J is TRBJ2-7 and V is TRBV21-1; the DNA was not used to check the table's D call, TRBD1. TRBV21-1 is a pseudogene segment. This CDR3 comprises 14 residues. The CDR3 spells CASSKATGGDEQYF. The CDR3, as DNA: TGTGCCAGCAGCAAAGCGACAGGGGGGGACGAGCAGTACTTC.

This chain uses TRBV6-4 with TRBJ2-2, with 12 bases identical to TRBD2. Germline V CDR1 and CDR2: MRHNA, SNTAGT. The CDR3 length is 15 residues. V was clipped by 5 bases and J by 6 bases; unmatched bases: 4. CDR3 region: CASSRTSGTPGELFF. CDR3 coding DNA: TGTGCCAGCAGTCGGACTAGCGGGACCCCCGGGGAGCTGTTTTTT.

This clone was seen a handful of times. The chain links TRBV27 to TRBJ2-7, with 8 bases identical to TRBD1. From germline, CDR1 is MNHEY and CDR2 SMNVEV (reference sequence). V dropped 8 bases and J dropped 3; count of bases not matched to a gene: 9. This CDR3 is 14 amino acids long. The CDR3 DNA is TGTGCCAGCCACCGTTCAGGACAGGGCTACGAGCAGTACTTC. Residues: CASHRSGQGYEQYF.

V and J are TRBV27 and TRBJ1-1; D is uncertain. Between the trimmed V and J ends, which lost 0 bases and 1 base, there was a span of 9 bases. This CDR3 is built from 15 residues. CDR1 is MNHEY and CDR2 is SMNVEV in the germline V gene (reference sequence). The CDR3 loop reads CASSLSAGANTEAFF. For the CDR3, the DNA is TGTGCCAGCAGTTTATCGGCGGGCGCGAACACTGAAGCTTTCTTT.

The chain is built from TRBV7-2 and TRBJ2-7; 13 nucleotides line up with TRBD2. J was trimmed by 5 bases and V by 5 bases; bases with no gene match: 6. Germline lookup yields CDR1 SGHTA and CDR2 FQGNSA. The CDR3 spans 15 residues. CDR3 in amino acids: CASSGWTSGSHEQYF. The CDR3 DNA sequence: TGTGCCAGCAGCGGGTGGACTAGCGGGAGCCACGAGCAGTACTTC.